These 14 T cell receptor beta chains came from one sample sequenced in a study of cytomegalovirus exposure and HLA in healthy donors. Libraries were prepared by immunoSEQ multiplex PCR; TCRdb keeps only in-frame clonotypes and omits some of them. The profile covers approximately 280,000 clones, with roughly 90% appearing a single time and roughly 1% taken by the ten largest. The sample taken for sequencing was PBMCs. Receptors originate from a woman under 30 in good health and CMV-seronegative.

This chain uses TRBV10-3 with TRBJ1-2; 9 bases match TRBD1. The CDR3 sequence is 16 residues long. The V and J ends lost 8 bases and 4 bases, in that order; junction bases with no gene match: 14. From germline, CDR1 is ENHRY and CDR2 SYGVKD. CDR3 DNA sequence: TGTGCCATCCCATCGGGACAGGGATTAAGATCCTATGGCTACACCTTC. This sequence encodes CAIPSGQGLRSYGYTF.

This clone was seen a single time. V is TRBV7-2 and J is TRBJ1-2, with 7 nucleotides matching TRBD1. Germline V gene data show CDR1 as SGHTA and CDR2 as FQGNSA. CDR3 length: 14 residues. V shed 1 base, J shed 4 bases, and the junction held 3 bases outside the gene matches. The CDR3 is CASSLEPGGYGYTF. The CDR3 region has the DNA TGTGCCAGCAGCTTAGAACCAGGGGGCTATGGCTACACCTTC.

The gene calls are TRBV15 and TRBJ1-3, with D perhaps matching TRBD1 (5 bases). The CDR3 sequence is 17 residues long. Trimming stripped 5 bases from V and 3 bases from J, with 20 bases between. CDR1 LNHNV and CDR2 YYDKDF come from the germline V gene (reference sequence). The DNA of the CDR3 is TGTGCCACCAGCGGTGGGACTGCCCGGGGTAATGGAAACACCATATATTTT. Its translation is CATSGGTARGNGNTIYF. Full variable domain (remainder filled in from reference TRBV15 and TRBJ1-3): DAMVIQNPRYQVTQFGKPVTLSCSQTLNHNVMYWYQQKSSQAPKLLFHYYDKDFNNEADTPDNFQSRRPNTSFCFLDIRSPGLGDTAMYLCATSGGTARGNGNTIYFGEGSWLTVV.

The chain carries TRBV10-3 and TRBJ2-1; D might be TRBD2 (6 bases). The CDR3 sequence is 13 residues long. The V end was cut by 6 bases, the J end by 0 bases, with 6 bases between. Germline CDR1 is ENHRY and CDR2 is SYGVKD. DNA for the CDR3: TGTGCCATCAGGGACTACTCCTACAATGAGCAGTTCTTC. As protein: CAIRDYSYNEQFF.

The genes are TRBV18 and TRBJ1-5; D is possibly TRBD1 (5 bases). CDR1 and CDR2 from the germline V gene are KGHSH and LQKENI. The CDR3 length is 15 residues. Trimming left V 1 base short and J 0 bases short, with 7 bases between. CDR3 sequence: CASSPQGISNQPQHF. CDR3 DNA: TGTGCCAGCTCACCACAGGGGATTAGCAATCAGCCCCAGCATTTT.

In DNA form, the CDR3 reads TGTGCCAGCAGCTTACTCCCCGAGACAGGGGCCGGGGAGCTGTTTTTT. It translates to CASSLLPETGAGELFF. The gene calls are TRBV7-6 and TRBJ2-2, with TRBD1 matching 8 bases. This CDR3 region has 16 residues. Germline assignment: CDR1 SGHVS and CDR2 FNYEAQ. V lost 2 bases and J lost 6; bases outside the gene matches: 8.

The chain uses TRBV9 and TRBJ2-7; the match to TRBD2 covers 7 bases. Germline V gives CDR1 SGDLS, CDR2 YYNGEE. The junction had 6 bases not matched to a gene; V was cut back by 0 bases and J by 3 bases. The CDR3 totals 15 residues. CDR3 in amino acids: CASSVALSGDYEQYF. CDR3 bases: TGTGCCAGCAGCGTAGCCCTGAGCGGGGACTACGAGCAGTACTTC.

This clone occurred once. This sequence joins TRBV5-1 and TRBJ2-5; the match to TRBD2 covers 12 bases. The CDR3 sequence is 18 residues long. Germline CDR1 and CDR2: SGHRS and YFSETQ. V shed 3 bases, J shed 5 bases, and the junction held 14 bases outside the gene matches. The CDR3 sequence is CASSWKELAGGGWETQYF. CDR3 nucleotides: TGCGCCAGCAGCTGGAAAGAACTAGCGGGAGGCGGGTGGGAGACCCAGTACTTC.

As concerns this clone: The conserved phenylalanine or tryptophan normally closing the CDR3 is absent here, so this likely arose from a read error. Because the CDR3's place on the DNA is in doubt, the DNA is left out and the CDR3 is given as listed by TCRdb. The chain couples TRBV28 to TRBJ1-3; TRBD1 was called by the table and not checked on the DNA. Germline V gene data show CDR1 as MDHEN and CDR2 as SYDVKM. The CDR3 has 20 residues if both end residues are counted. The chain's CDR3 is CASSLPPTGPFLWKHHIFAP.

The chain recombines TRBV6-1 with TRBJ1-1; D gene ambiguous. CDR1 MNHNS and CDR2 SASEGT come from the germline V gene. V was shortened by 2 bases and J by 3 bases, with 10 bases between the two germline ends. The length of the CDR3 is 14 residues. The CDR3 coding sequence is TGTGCCAGCAGTGAACTTGAGGGTTACACTGAAGCTTTCTTT. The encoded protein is CASSELEGYTEAFF.

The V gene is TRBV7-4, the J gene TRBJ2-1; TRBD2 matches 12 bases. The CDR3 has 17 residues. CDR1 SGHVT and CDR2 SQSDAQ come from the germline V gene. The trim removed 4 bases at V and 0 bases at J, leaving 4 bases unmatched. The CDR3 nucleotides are TGTGCCAGCAGCTCCCTAGCGGGAGGGAGCTCCTACAATGAGCAGTTCTTC. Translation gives CASSSLAGGSSYNEQFF.

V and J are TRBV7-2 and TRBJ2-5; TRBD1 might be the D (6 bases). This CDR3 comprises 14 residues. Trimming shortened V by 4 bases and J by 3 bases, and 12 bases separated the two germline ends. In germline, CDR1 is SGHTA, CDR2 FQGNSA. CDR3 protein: CASSYRAGEETQYF. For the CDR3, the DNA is TGTGCCAGCAGCTATAGGGCAGGGGAAGAGACCCAGTACTTC.

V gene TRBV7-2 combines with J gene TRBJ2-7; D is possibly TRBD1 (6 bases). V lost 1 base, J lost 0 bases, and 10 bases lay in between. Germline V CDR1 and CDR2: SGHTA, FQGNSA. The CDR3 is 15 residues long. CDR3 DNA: TGTGCCAGCAGCTTAGTACAGGGACCCTCCTACGAGCAGTACTTC. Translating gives CASSLVQGPSYEQYF. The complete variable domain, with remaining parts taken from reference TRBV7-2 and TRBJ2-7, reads GAGVSQSPSNKVTEKGKDVELRCDPISGHTALYWYRQSLGQGLEFLIYFQGNSAPDKSGLPSDRFSAERTGGSVSTLTIQRTQQEDSAVYLCASSLVQGPSYEQYFGPGTRLTVT.

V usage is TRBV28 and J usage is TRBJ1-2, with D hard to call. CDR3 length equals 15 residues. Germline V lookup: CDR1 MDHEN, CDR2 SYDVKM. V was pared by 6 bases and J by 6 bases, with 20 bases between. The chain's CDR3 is CASSNTMGGYDGYTF. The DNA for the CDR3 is TGTGCCAGCAGCAACACCATGGGAGGGTATGATGGCTACACCTTC.